Shown below are 14 T cell receptor beta chains from a single sample sequenced in a study of post-analysis software for immune sequencing data (dated by TCRdb to 2015 to 2017). What the work shows at the level of the full study, not this receptor alone: Patients showed significantly higher frequencies than controls for roughly 5 TRBV segments, among them TRBV5-6, TRBV5-1 and TRBV20-1.

No antigen is known for these receptors. Libraries were built with PCR. The data were produced on an Illumina HiSeq 2500. To reduce PCR and sequencing biases, unique molecular identifiers were incorporated into the TCR beta cDNA libraries. The raw public reads went through TCRdb reprocessing: fastp at Q25, MiXCR clone calling, in-frame beta chains kept. CDR3 protein sequences are deduplicated, and each keeps its most common genes and DNA. This sample comprises some 700,000 distinct CDR3 sequences, more than 50% of them detected only once. The ten largest make up about 11% of the sample. Sample: blood. These receptors were taken from a girl aged 2 to 9 with multiple sclerosis.

The chain couples TRBV6-5 to TRBJ1-2; 7 positions match TRBD1. Germline values: CDR1 MNHEY, CDR2 SVGAGI. V was pared by 6 bases and J by 0 bases, with 10 bases of the junction left unmatched. The CDR3 loop spans 16 amino acids. CDR3 coding DNA: TGTGCCAGCAGAGGTCGGACAGGATTTCCTAACTATGGCTACACCTTC. This gives the protein CASRGRTGFPNYGYTF.

This clonotype occurred a few times. The rearrangement uses TRBV20-1 and TRBJ1-6, with 7 bases identical to TRBD1. The J segment lost 9 bases and the V segment lost 6 bases, leaving 8 bases of the junction unmatched. The CDR3 covers 13 residues. Per the germline V gene, CDR1 is DFQATT and CDR2 is SNEGSKA (reference sequence). CDR3 nucleotide sequence: TGCAGTGCCAGTGACAGGGAATCTTCACCCCTCCACTTT. This codes for CSASDRESSPLHF.

The CDR3 nucleotides are TGTGCCAGCAGCTTAGACCAGACTAGCGGAACCTACGAGCAGTACTTC. Translated: CASSLDQTSGTYEQYF. The rearrangement uses TRBV7-3 and TRBJ2-7, with TRBD2 matching 9 bases. V lost 2 bases, J lost 2 bases, and 7 bases stayed unmatched. CDR1 is SGHTA, CDR2 FQGTGA, per germline. The CDR3 loop spans 16 amino acids.

This chain links TRBV9 with TRBJ2-1, with a weak D call TRBD2 (6 bases). Trimming took 3 bases from V and 5 from J, leaving 15 bases between them. The CDR3 consists of 15 residues. Germline V lookup: CDR1 SGDLS, CDR2 YYNGEE. For the CDR3, the DNA is TGTGCCAGCAGCGCCTCCGGGACTGCCAACAATGAGCAGTTCTTC. It codes for CASSASGTANNEQFF. Looking up the rest from reference TRBV9 and TRBJ2-1 gives the full variable domain: DSGVTQTPKHLITATGQRVTLRCSPRSGDLSVYWYQQSLDQGLQFLIQYYNGEERAKGNILERFSAQQFPDLHSELNLSSLELGDSALYFCASSASGTANNEQFFGPGTRLTVL.

The table lists this clonotype with a few counts. This chain links TRBV5-1 with TRBJ2-5; tentatively, D is TRBD2 (5 bases). V dropped 0 bases and J dropped 5 bases, with 17 bases sitting between them. Germline CDR1 is SGHRS and CDR2 is YFSETQ. The CDR3 extends over 16 amino acids. CDR3 region: CASSLGARSGEETQYF. The DNA for the CDR3 is TGCGCCAGCAGCTTGGGAGCACGTTCCGGGGAGGAGACCCAGTACTTC.

In this sample, this clonotype turned up once. One end of the junction does not line up with germline, which may come from a read error. The rearrangement uses TRBV6-2 or TRBV6-3 and TRBJ2-6; maybe TRBD1 (5 bases). CDR3 length: 16 amino acids. Germline values: CDR1 MNHEY, CDR2 SVGEGT. The CDR3 DNA sequence: TGTGCCAGCAGTTTTAGAAGACTCTCTGGGGCCAACGTCCGGACTTTC. Protein sequence: CASSFRRLSGANVRTF.

V gene TRBV6-2 or TRBV6-3 combines with J gene TRBJ2-7, with TRBD1 identical over 7 bases. Looked up from germline, CDR1 is MNHEY and CDR2 is SVGEGT. The CDR3 runs 12 residues. After removal of 3 bases from V and 11 bases from J, the junction contained 7 bases not matched to a gene. CDR3 bases: TGTGCCAGCAGTTATCCCACAGGGGCTAAGTACTTC. Translated, it gives CASSYPTGAKYF.

This clonotype was detected a few times. The J gene is TRBJ2-1, the V gene TRBV4-3; TRBD1 matches at 8 bases. The CDR3 loop spans 17 amino acids. The J segment lost 2 bases and the V segment lost 0 bases, leaving 6 bases of the junction unmatched. Germline-derived CDR1 and CDR2 are LGHNA and YSLEER. Here the CDR3 reads CASSQEGGTGPYNEQFF. The CDR3 coding sequence is TGCGCCAGCAGCCAAGAAGGAGGGACAGGCCCCTACAATGAGCAGTTCTTC.

In its sample, this clonotype was seen once. This chain joins TRBV2 and TRBJ2-4; TRBD2 matches at 10 bases. The J call may be incorrect, as the DNA end agrees better with TRBJ2-7. Germline V CDR1 and CDR2: SNHLY, FYNNEI. This CDR3 contains 15 residues. DNA of the CDR3: TGTGCCAGTCATCGTAGCGGGGGGTTTTCCTACGAGCAGTACTTC. Amino acid sequence: CASHRSGGFSYEQYF.

This clonotype appeared a few times. Compared with germline, one end of the junction differs, possibly owing to a read error. The chain couples TRBV12-3 or TRBV12-4 to TRBJ2-3; 9 positions agree with TRBD2. There are 15 residues in the CDR3. The CDR3 DNA is TGTGCTAGCAGCCCTCTAGCGGGAAGCACAGATACGCAGTATTTT. Translating gives CASSPLAGSTDTQYF.

The chain joins TRBV6-1 to TRBJ1-2; no clear D gene. Germline CDR1 MNHNS, CDR2 SASEGT. The germline V and J ends were trimmed by 8 bases and 2 bases, with 6 bases remaining between them. The CDR3 consists of 11 residues. CDR3 in DNA: TGTGCCAGCTTCGACAACTATGGCTACACCTTC. It encodes CASFDNYGYTF.

V gene TRBV10-3 combines with J gene TRBJ2-3; 7 bases agree with TRBD1. With 7 bases clipped from V and 2 bases from J, the junction kept 6 bases outside the gene matches. The germline V gene encodes CDR1 ENHRY and CDR2 SYGVKD. This CDR3 region has 14 residues. DNA for the CDR3: TGTGCCATCAATCTCGGACAGGACACAGATACGCAGTATTTT. Protein sequence: CAINLGQDTDTQYF.

This clonotype has just a few counts. The chain joins TRBV29-1 to TRBJ2-2; no definite D call. There are 14 residues in the CDR3. The germline gives CDR1 SQVTM, CDR2 ANQGSEA. Trimming cost V 1 base and J 3 bases, with 9 bases left between them. The CDR3 DNA sequence: TGCAGCGTTGAAGGATCAACGGACACCGGGGAGCTGTTTTTT. It yields the protein CSVEGSTDTGELFF.

J is TRBJ1-2 and V is TRBV27; 7 bases map to TRBD1. Per germline, CDR1 MNHEY and CDR2 SMNVEV (reference sequence). The length of the CDR3 is 14 residues. After removal of 5 bases from V and 4 bases from J, the junction contained 7 bases not matched to a gene. CDR3 amino acids: CASSPARDSYGYTF. CDR3 sequence (DNA): TGTGCCAGCAGTCCGGCCCGGGACAGCTATGGCTACACCTTC.